The text below deals with one T cell receptor beta chain. The antigen remains undetermined. This sample was taken from a study of response to subunit inactivated influenza vaccine. Study-wide results and limits: Each seasonal influenza vaccination recruits few new T cells, the authors suggested.

A single record per CDR3 protein comes from TCRdb applying MiXCR to the RT-PCR reads. The table includes 650,000 to 800,000 distinct CDR3 sequences, around 18% detected once. Germline V gives CDR1 SQVTM, CDR2 ANQGSEA. The junction had 8 bases not matched to a gene; V was cut back by 6 bases and J by 4 bases. CDR3 length equals 13 residues. The sequence was obtained from a man in his fifties who received an inactivated influenza vaccine. Sequenced here: PBMCs from blood, sampled approximately 5 days after vaccination. J is TRBJ2-7 and V is TRBV29-1, with 8 nucleotides matching TRBD2. CDR3 sequence: CSVLTGGVYEQYF. For the CDR3, the DNA is TGCAGCGTCCTTACCGGGGGGGTATACGAGCAGTACTTC.